The 18 T cell receptor beta chains in this list originate from one sample, sequenced in a study of shared clonotypes between healthy human individuals. CD8 cells classed as naive were CD45RO-negative and positively selected for CCR7, excluding terminally differentiated effector memory CD45RA+ cells. Clones were read by immunoSEQ multiplex PCR, and TCRdb kept only the in-frame ones, dropping some. The sample gives about 2.2 million clones, over 85% of which show up once; about 1.7% is in the top ten. Sample: naive CD8+ T cells from PBMCs. The receptor set was obtained from a man aged 18 to 35 in good health. Some clones in this sample may be carry-over from other donors' samples.

The chain employs TRBV10-3 and TRBJ2-3; D may be TRBD1 or TRBD2 (5 bases each). CDR1 ENHRY and CDR2 SYGVKD come from the germline V gene. V was trimmed by 5 bases and J by 1 base, leaving 10 bases between them. CDR3 length: 14 amino acids. In nucleotides, the CDR3 is TGTGCCATCAGTCAAGTGGGGGGCACAGATACGCAGTATTTT. This gives the protein CAISQVGGTDTQYF.

The gene calls are TRBV10-3 and TRBJ1-4, with D maybe TRBD1 (5 bases). The CDR3 consists of 15 residues. Germline CDR1 and CDR2: ENHRY and SYGVKD. Trimming removed 0 bases at V and 7 bases at J, with 12 bases between. CDR3: CAISESGGVGEKLFF. The DNA for the CDR3 is TGTGCCATCAGTGAGTCGGGGGGGGTCGGTGAAAAACTGTTTTTT.

DNA of the CDR3: TGTGCCAGCAGTCCGCCGAGGGGCGAAGATCAGCCCCAGCATTTT. Translated, it gives CASSPPRGEDQPQHF. The V gene is TRBV6-1, the J gene TRBJ1-5; perhaps TRBD1 as D (5 bases). Germline CDR1 MNHNS, CDR2 SASEGT. The CDR3 loop spans 15 amino acids. V lost 5 bases to trimming and J lost 5 bases, with 16 bases between them.

The gene calls are TRBV19 and TRBJ1-1, with TRBD1 matching over 10 bases. Germline trimming cut 6 bases from V and 6 bases from J; bases unmatched to any gene: 10. The CDR3 covers 15 residues. Germline CDR1 and CDR2: LNHDA and SQIVND (reference sequence). DNA of the CDR3: TGTGCCAGTAGCCCCCGGGACAGGGGTCCCGCTGAAGCTTTCTTT. This encodes CASSPRDRGPAEAFF.

The rearrangement links TRBV9 to TRBJ2-7, with 7 bases fitting TRBD2. Trimming removed 0 bases from V and 6 bases from J; junction bases left unmatched: 6. This CDR3 contains 14 residues. Germline V gives CDR1 SGDLS, CDR2 YYNGEE. The CDR3 sequence: CASSVDGSGSEQYF. CDR3 DNA sequence: TGTGCCAGCAGCGTAGATGGTAGCGGGTCCGAGCAGTACTTC.

CDR3: CASSTVTADTGELFF. The CDR3 DNA reads TGTGCCAGCAGCACCGTAACAGCAGACACCGGGGAGCTGTTTTTT. This sequence joins TRBV5-6 and TRBJ2-2; no firm D call. In germline, CDR1 is SGHDT, CDR2 YYEEEE. The CDR3 is 15 residues long. V was trimmed by 4 bases and J by 3 bases, leaving 13 bases between them. The whole variable domain, remainder taken from reference TRBV5-6 and TRBJ2-2, is DAGVTQSPTHLIKTRGQQVTLRCSPKSGHDTVSWYQQALGQGPQFIFQYYEEEERQRGNFPDRFSGHQFPNYSSELNVNALLLGDSALYLCASSTVTADTGELFFGEGSRLTVL.

This sequence joins TRBV15 and TRBJ2-1; D not certain. This CDR3 contains 15 residues. The V end lost 6 bases, the J end lost 2 bases, and 14 bases lay between the germline ends. The germline gives CDR1 LNHNV, CDR2 YYDKDF (reference sequence). The CDR3 loop reads CATSGLVLTYNEQFF. The CDR3 DNA reads TGTGCCACCAGTGGTCTAGTTCTTACCTACAATGAGCAGTTCTTC.

Details on this clone: Different DNA sequences within this sample yield the same CDR3. The chain is built from TRBV9 and TRBJ2-5; 8 nucleotides match TRBD1. The CDR3 is 15 amino acids. Trimming cost V 0 bases and J 2 bases; bases outside gene matches: 3. Germline CDR1 SGDLS, CDR2 YYNGEE. CDR3 coding DNA: TGTGCCAGCAGCGTAGCTAGGACAGGGCAAGAGACCCAGTACTTC. It is translated as CASSVARTGQETQYF.

This clone has only one observation. The sample contains more than one DNA sequence encoding this CDR3. V and J are TRBV27 and TRBJ2-7, with D uncertain. Germline V gives CDR1 MNHEY, CDR2 SMNVEV (reference sequence). The V end was cut by 3 bases, the J end by 3 bases, with 9 bases between. CDR3 length: 13 residues. The CDR3 nucleotides read TGTGCCAGCAGTTTGGGCTTATTCTACGAGCAGTACTTC. It is translated as CASSLGLFYEQYF.

This clone was recorded once. V usage is TRBV27 and J usage is TRBJ2-2; no reliable D call. CDR1 MNHEY and CDR2 SMNVEV come from the germline V gene (reference sequence). V lost 6 bases and J lost 3, with 11 bases in between. This CDR3 is built from 14 residues. CDR3 region: CASRIVSDTGELFF. CDR3 nucleotide sequence: TGTGCCAGCAGAATCGTTAGTGACACCGGGGAGCTGTTTTTT.

The chain is built from TRBV11-2 and TRBJ2-7, with 13 bases identical to TRBD2. The germline V gene encodes CDR1 SGHAT and CDR2 FQNNGV. The CDR3 spans 15 residues. Trimming removed 6 bases from V and 2 bases from J; junction bases left unmatched: 4. Here the CDR3 DNA reads TGTGCCAGCAGAAAAACTAGCGGGAGGGCCTACGAGCAGTACTTC. Encoded protein: CASRKTSGRAYEQYF.

This chain links TRBV7-3 with TRBJ2-1, with 11 bases fitting TRBD2. CDR1 and CDR2 (germline): SGHTA, FQGTGA. The CDR3 sequence is 17 residues long. The V and J ends lost 1 base and 4 bases, in that order; junction bases with no gene match: 6. For the CDR3, the DNA is TGTGCCAGCAGCTTAATGGTGGGACTAGCGGAGTACAATGAGCAGTTCTTC. It is translated as CASSLMVGLAEYNEQFF.

The chain combines TRBV27 with TRBJ2-7; 8 bases agree with TRBD2. The trim removed 5 bases at V and 7 bases at J, leaving 7 bases unmatched. The CDR3 is 13 amino acids. Germline values: CDR1 MNHEY, CDR2 SMNVEV (reference sequence). CDR3 bases: TGTGCCAGCAGTCCCCGGGGACTAGGGGAGCAGTACTTC. This encodes CASSPRGLGEQYF.

The gene calls are TRBV6-6 and TRBJ2-1; D is ambiguous. Germline CDR1 is MNHNY and CDR2 is SVGAGI (reference sequence). This CDR3 is 15 amino acids long. Trimming pared 8 bases from V and 6 bases from J, leaving 20 bases between. CDR3 amino acids: CASGPSAMPFNEQFF. The DNA of the CDR3 is TGTGCCAGCGGACCGTCCGCCATGCCCTTCAATGAGCAGTTCTTC.

The chain employs TRBV12-2 and TRBJ1-3. TRBV12-2 is a known pseudogene. CDR3 size: 14 residues. CDR3 bases: TGTGCAAGTCGCTTAGTCCTCTCTGGAAACACCATATATTTT. Translating it yields CASRLVLSGNTIYF.

CDR3 loop: CASSPRGAGQEAFF. CDR3 DNA sequence: TGTGCCAGCAGCCCTCGGGGGGCGGGCCAAGAAGCTTTCTTT. The V and J genes are TRBV7-3 and TRBJ1-1; tentatively, D is TRBD1 (6 bases). Looked up from germline, CDR1 is SGHTA and CDR2 is FQGTGA. CDR3 length: 14 amino acids. Trimming left V 5 bases short and J 8 bases short, with 18 bases between.

The rearrangement joins TRBV7-9 to TRBJ2-1; TRBD2 aligns across 13 bases. Looked up from germline, CDR1 is SEHNR and CDR2 is FQNEAQ (reference sequence). The junction had 10 bases not matched to a gene; V was cut back by 5 bases and J by 9 bases. The CDR3 loop spans 16 amino acids. CDR3 nucleotide sequence: TGTGCCAGCAGCCCCCATACTAGCGGGAGGGCCGGTGAGCAGTTCTTC. Amino acid sequence: CASSPHTSGRAGEQFF.

The DNA of the CDR3 is TGTGCCAGCAGCTGGCAGGCAACCTACACCGGGGAGCTGTTTTTT. Amino acid sequence: CASSWQATYTGELFF. The chain uses TRBV11-2 and TRBJ2-2; D unresolved. Germline V gene lookup returns CDR1 SGHAT and CDR2 FQNNGV. This CDR3 is built from 15 residues. The V gene lost 4 bases and the J gene lost 3 bases, with 12 bases spanning the gap.